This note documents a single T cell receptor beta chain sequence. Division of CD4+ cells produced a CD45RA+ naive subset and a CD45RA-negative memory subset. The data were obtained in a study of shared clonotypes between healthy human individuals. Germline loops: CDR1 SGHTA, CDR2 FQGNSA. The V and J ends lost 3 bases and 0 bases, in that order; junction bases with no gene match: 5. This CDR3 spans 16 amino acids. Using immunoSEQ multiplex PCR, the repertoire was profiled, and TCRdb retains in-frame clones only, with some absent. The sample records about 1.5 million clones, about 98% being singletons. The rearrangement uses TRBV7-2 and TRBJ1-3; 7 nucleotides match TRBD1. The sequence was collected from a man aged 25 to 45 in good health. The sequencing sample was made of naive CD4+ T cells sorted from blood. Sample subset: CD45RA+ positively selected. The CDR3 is CASSFPGTASGNTIYF. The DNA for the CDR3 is TGTGCCAGCAGCTTCCCTGGGACAGCCTCTGGAAACACCATATATTTT.